The 30 T cell receptor beta chains below come from one sample, sequenced in a study of CD8+ T cells in alopecia areata. Sequencing relied on a cDNA template that was reverse transcribed from extracted RNA. Profiling relied on immunoSEQ multiplex PCR, and the TCRdb table lists in-frame clones only, not all of them. The counts give over 100,000 clones, none of them seen only once; about 19% is held by the top ten. Sequenced input: lesional skin. These receptors originate from a C3H/HeJ mouse with alopecia areata. MHC haplotype of the strain: H2-k.

To note about this clone: Genes and germline come from the mouse. The CDR3 extends 4 residues past the end of the read, so its final part is completed from the germline J gene. The chain has TRBV13-3 and TRBJ2-3, with 10 bases that match TRBD1. Germline CDR1 and CDR2: NNHDY and SYVADS. This CDR3 is built from 17 residues. The V and J ends lost 1 base and 0 bases, in that order; junction bases with no gene match: 5. CDR3 sequence reads: CASSDLDRGPSAETLYF. The CDR3 bases that were read are TGTGCCAGCAGTGATCTCGACAGGGGGCCTAGTGCAGAA.

A word on this clone: Any gene name here is a mouse gene name. The read terminates 4 residues before the CDR3 end, so the remaining end is supplied by the germline J gene. This sequence joins TRBV13-3 and TRBJ2-2; 7 nucleotides align to TRBD2. The length of the CDR3 is 15 residues. J lost 4 bases, V lost 2 bases, and 5 bases had no gene match. Germline values: CDR1 NNHDY, CDR2 SYVADS. CDR3 in amino acids: CASSDWGSPTGQLYF. The CDR3 DNA, read in part, is TGTGCCAGCAGTGACTGGGGGTCGCCCACCGGG.

This clone was counted many times. There is a difference at residue 13 between the TCRdb protein and the DNA translation, so the protein given here was translated from the DNA. Genes and germline are mouse. The CDR3 loop is CASSPPDRPSGNTLYF. The part of the CDR3 DNA that was read is TGTGCCAGCAGCCCTCCGGACAGGCCTTCTGGAAATACG. The chain employs TRBV13-3 and TRBJ1-3; TRBD1 aligns across 7 bases. The read comes to an end 3 residues before the CDR3 does, leaving the germline J gene to fill in the end. There are 16 residues in the CDR3. The trim removed 5 bases at V and 0 bases at J, leaving 8 bases unmatched. From germline, CDR1 is NNHDY and CDR2 SYVADS. Using reference TRBV13-3 and TRBJ1-3 for the parts outside the CDR3, the full variable domain is EAAVTQSPRSKVAVTGGKVTLSCHQTNNHDYMYWYRQDTGHGLRLIHYSYVADSTEKGDIPDGYKASRPSQENFSLILELASLSQTAVYFCASSPPDRPSGNTLYFGEGSRLIVV.

A note on this clone: TCRdb gives a protein that differs at residue 8 from what the DNA encodes, so the protein here is translated from the DNA. Gene names and germline refer to mouse. The read ends 3 residues shy of where the CDR3 ends; the end is completed using the germline J gene. This chain connects TRBV19 to TRBJ1-3; no reliable D call. Per the germline V gene, CDR1 is FNHDT and CDR2 is SITEND (reference sequence). The CDR3 length is 11 residues. Trimming stripped 6 bases from V and 8 bases from J, with 9 bases between. The sequenced part of the CDR3 DNA is TGTGCCAGCAACCAGAGGGATACG. This translates into CASNQRDT. The whole CDR3 sequence reads CASNQRDTLYF. The full variable domain, completed using reference TRBV19 and TRBJ1-3, is GGIITQTPKFLIGQEGQKLTLKCQQNFNHDTMYWYRQDSGKGLRLIYYSITENDLQKGDLSEGYDASREKKSSFSLTVTSAQKNEMAVFLCASNQRDTLYFGEGSRLIVV.

This clone came up a few times. Any gene name here is a mouse gene name. The observed sequence ends 4 residues before the CDR3 terminus, with the missing tail filled in from the germline J gene. The V and J genes are TRBV13-3 and TRBJ2-3, with 8 bases identical to TRBD2. Germline V gene sequence: CDR1 NNHDY, CDR2 SYVADS. The CDR3 covers 15 residues. V lost 5 bases and J lost 0; bases outside the gene matches: 5. Incomplete CDR3 DNA: TGTGCCAGCAGGGACCGGGACTGGAGTGCAGAA. Translating it yields CASRDRDWSAE. The CDR3, in full, reads CASRDRDWSAETLYF.

This clone was found many times. The TCRdb protein and the DNA translation do not line up at residue 10; the protein shown here was made by translating the DNA. Germline and genes here are mouse. Incomplete CDR3 DNA: TGCACCTGCAGTACGGAGGGTGGAAATACG. Protein sequence: CTCSTEGGNT. The CDR3, in full, reads CTCSTEGGNTLYF. This chain joins TRBV1 and TRBJ1-3; no reliable D call. From the germline J gene comes the end of the CDR3, since the read stops 3 residues before it. This CDR3 has 13 residues. Trimming cost V 5 bases and J 3 bases, with 8 bases left between them. Germline V gives CDR1 NSQYPW, CDR2 LRSPGD (reference sequence).

In the case of this clone: Gene names and germline match the mouse. The read falls 4 residues short of the CDR3 end, and the missing part is taken from the germline J gene. The J gene is TRBJ2-1, the V gene TRBV17, with TRBD2 matching 14 bases. Germline lookup yields CDR1 MNHDT and CDR2 YYDKIL. This CDR3 region has 18 residues. Unmatched junction bases numbered 5, after V lost 0 bases and J lost 4 bases. The CDR3 loop is CASSRDRDWGGAYAEQFF. The part of the CDR3 DNA that was read is TGTGCTAGCAGTAGAGATCGGGACTGGGGGGGCGCGTATGCT.

Details on this clone: Germline and genes here are mouse. Read data end 4 residues before the CDR3 end; the end is taken from the germline J gene. The chain carries TRBV19 and TRBJ2-1, with 9 nucleotides matching TRBD2. CDR3 length: 13 residues. CDR1 and CDR2 (germline): FNHDT, SITEND (reference sequence). The CDR3 DNA, read in part, is TGTGCCAGCAGTCCCGGGACTGGGGCT. Its translation is CASSPGTGA. The complete CDR3 reads CASSPGTGAEQFF.

Of note for this clone: Gene names and germline refer to mouse. With the read ending 4 residues before the CDR3 end, the germline J gene is used to fill in that end. The sample contains more than one DNA sequence encoding this CDR3. The rearrangement links TRBV1 to TRBJ2-1, with 8 bases aligning to TRBD2. This CDR3 is built from 15 residues. The V gene's germline CDR1 is NSQYPW and CDR2 LRSPGD (reference sequence). The junction had 5 bases not matched to a gene; V was cut back by 3 bases and J by 4 bases. The CDR3 DNA, read in part, is TGCACCTGCAGTGCGGACCTGGGGGGATATGCT. It encodes CTCSADLGGYA. The whole CDR3 region reads CTCSADLGGYAEQFF.

As concerns this clone: Genes and germline are mouse. The read terminates 4 residues before the CDR3 end, so the remaining end is supplied by the germline J gene. The rearrangement uses TRBV17 and TRBJ1-4, with D maybe TRBD1 (5 bases). Trimming took 2 bases from V and 0 from J, leaving 13 bases between them. The CDR3 loop spans 17 amino acids. CDR1 is MNHDT, CDR2 YYDKIL, per germline. The sequenced CDR3 bases are TGTGCTAGCAGTAGATCAACAGGTCCAATTTCCAACGAA. As protein: CASSRSTGPISNE. The CDR3 in full is CASSRSTGPISNERLFF.

As regards this clone: Gene labels here are mouse ones. The read ends 4 residues before the CDR3 terminus; that terminus is restored from the germline J gene. The V and J genes are TRBV13-2 and TRBJ2-3; 9 bases align to TRBD2. Per the germline V gene, CDR1 is NNHNN and CDR2 is SYGAGS (reference sequence). This CDR3 contains 15 residues. V shed 1 base and J 2 bases; nucleotides not matched to a gene: 2. The covered CDR3 bases are TGTGCCAGCGGTGATACTGGGGGGAATGCAGAA. Its protein is CASGDTGGNAE. The entire CDR3 protein is CASGDTGGNAETLYF.

This clone occurred a few times. Here the gene names and germline are mouse. The read falls 4 residues short of the CDR3 end, and the missing part is taken from the germline J gene. The chain carries TRBV13-1 and TRBJ2-1; 11 bases are a match to TRBD2. V was pared by 2 bases and J by 5 bases, with 3 bases of the junction left unmatched. CDR3 size: 15 residues. Germline V CDR1 and CDR2: NSHNY, SYGAGN. CDR3 bases read: TGTGCCAGCAGTGAGAACTGGGGGGGCGATGCT. It codes for CASSENWGGDA. The CDR3 in full is CASSENWGGDAEQFF.

Only a few counts were recorded for this clone. Gene labels here are mouse ones. From the germline J gene comes the end of the CDR3, since the read stops 4 residues before it. V and J are TRBV1 and TRBJ1-4; tentative D call: TRBD1 (6 bases). Germline V gene sequence: CDR1 NSQYPW, CDR2 LRSPGD (reference sequence). The CDR3 totals 16 residues. The germline V and J ends were trimmed by 0 bases and 5 bases, with 13 bases remaining between them. The CDR3 bases that were read are TGCACCTGCAGTGCAGATCGCGGGACACAAAACGAA. Protein product: CTCSADRGTQNE. The whole CDR3 sequence is CTCSADRGTQNERLFF.

With regard to this clone: Genes and germline come from the mouse. The CDR3 is cut off 4 residues early in the read; its end comes from the germline J gene. The V and J genes are TRBV19 and TRBJ2-7; D perhaps matches TRBD2 (5 bases). Germline lookup yields CDR1 FNHDT and CDR2 SITEND (reference sequence). The length of the CDR3 is 15 residues. Trimming stripped 0 bases from V and 0 bases from J, with 10 bases between. The CDR3 is CASSIAGRSSYEQYF. The CDR3 bases that were read are TGTGCCAGCAGTATAGCTGGGAGGAGCTCCTAT.

This clone occurred many times. These gene names are mouse names. The CDR3 goes on 4 residues after the read ends, and that part is filled in from the germline J gene. The rearrangement links TRBV13-3 to TRBJ1-1; TRBD1 agrees at 7 bases. V was clipped by 1 base and J by 1 base; unmatched bases: 4. The length of the CDR3 is 15 residues. In germline, CDR1 is NNHDY, CDR2 SYVADS. The CDR3 reads CASSDWGTENTEVFF. Incomplete CDR3 DNA: TGTGCCAGCAGTGATTGGGGGACAGAAAACACA.

This clone has more than one count but fewer than ten. Each gene name is a mouse one. The observed sequence ends 4 residues before the CDR3 terminus, with the missing tail filled in from the germline J gene. The rearrangement links TRBV19 to TRBJ2-5, with D possibly matching TRBD2 (6 bases). This CDR3 has 18 amino acids. With 8 bases removed from V and 0 bases from J, the gap between germline ends came to 25 bases. Germline CDR1 and CDR2: FNHDT and SITEND (reference sequence). CDR3 protein: CARLPPGTSLINQDTQYF. The CDR3 DNA, read in part, is TGTGCCAGATTACCCCCTGGGACTTCCTTAATTAACCAAGAC.

This clone came up many times. A mismatch at residue 11 separates the TCRdb protein from the translated DNA, so the protein presented here was translated from the DNA. Any gene name here is a mouse gene name. The DNA read from the CDR3 is TGTGCCAGCAGTCCTCAGCCTTCTGGAAATACG. Translating gives CASSPQPSGNT. The complete CDR3 protein is CASSPQPSGNTLYF. The V and J genes are TRBV13-3 and TRBJ1-3, with D hard to call. With the read ending 3 residues before the CDR3 end, the germline J gene is used to fill in that end. Trimming removed 4 bases from V and 0 bases from J, with 8 bases in between. The CDR3 contains 14 residues. Germline-derived CDR1 and CDR2 are NNHDY and SYVADS.

A remark on this clone: Gene names and germline match the mouse. The observed sequence ends 4 residues before the CDR3 terminus, with the missing tail filled in from the germline J gene. This chain joins TRBV13-3 and TRBJ2-3; D may be TRBD1 (6 bases). This CDR3 has 15 residues. Trimming cost V 4 bases and J 0 bases, with 12 bases left between them. CDR1 is NNHDY and CDR2 is SYVADS in the germline V gene. CDR3: CASSLDRNSAETLYF. CDR3 DNA, as far as it was read: TGTGCCAGCAGTCTCGACAGGAATAGTGCAGAA.

This clone was picked up a small number of times. All gene names here are mouse names. The CDR3 is cut off 4 residues early in the read; its end comes from the germline J gene. The chain couples TRBV13-3 to TRBJ1-2; D is unresolved. The V end lost 0 bases, the J end lost 1 base, and 13 bases lay between the germline ends. This CDR3 is built from 16 residues. The germline V gene has CDR1 NNHDY and CDR2 SYVADS. CDR3 DNA (partial): TGTGCCAGCAGTGATGCCCGGCAGGCAATAAACTCC. Protein product: CASSDARQAINS. In full, the CDR3 reads CASSDARQAINSDYTF.

This clone was seen only a few times. Mouse gene names and germline throughout. The CDR3 goes on 4 residues after the read ends, and that part is filled in from the germline J gene. J is TRBJ1-1 and V is TRBV1; 10 bases map to TRBD1. CDR3 size: 16 residues. The germline gives CDR1 NSQYPW, CDR2 LRSPGD (reference sequence). J gave up 1 base and V 0 bases, and 2 bases lay outside the gene matches. The CDR3 is CTCSAEGQGKNTEVFF. Partial CDR3 DNA: TGCACCTGCAGTGCAGAGGGACAGGGGAAAAACACA.

Worth noting for this clone: Mouse germline and gene names are used. This sample includes further DNA sequences coding for the same CDR3. Here the CDR3 reads CTCSAGGGASSYEQYF. The DNA read from the CDR3 is TGCACCTGCAGTGCAGGAGGGGGGGCCAGCTCCTAT. The gene calls are TRBV1 and TRBJ2-7; 8 positions agree with TRBD2. Read sequence stops 4 residues before the CDR3 end, and the germline J gene provides the missing end. CDR1 is NSQYPW and CDR2 is LRSPGD in the germline V gene (reference sequence). The CDR3 covers 16 residues. J lost 0 bases, V lost 1 base, and 5 bases had no gene match.

This clone has just a few counts. Genes here carry mouse names. The CDR3 end lies 4 residues beyond the end of the read and is filled in from the germline J gene. V gene TRBV15 combines with J gene TRBJ2-4; tentative D call: TRBD1 (5 bases). Germline CDR1 reads SGHND; CDR2 reads FRSKSL. This CDR3 has 13 residues. CDR3 DNA (partial): TGTGCCAGCAGTTTAGGGACAAAAAAC. It yields the protein CASSLGTKN. In full, the CDR3 is CASSLGTKNTLYF.

With respect to this clone: Mouse germline and gene names are used. The DNA ends 4 residues before the CDR3 does, and the rest of the CDR3 is filled in from the germline J gene. J is TRBJ2-2 and V is TRBV13-3, with D maybe TRBD2 (5 bases). Trimming took 0 bases from V and 3 from J, leaving 9 bases between them. Germline values: CDR1 NNHDY, CDR2 SYVADS. The CDR3 sequence is 15 residues long. The part of the CDR3 DNA that was read is TGTGCCAGCAGTGATGTGGGGAAGGACACCGGG. This gives the protein CASSDVGKDTG. The whole CDR3 reads CASSDVGKDTGQLYF.

On this clone itself: The genes are named according to mouse. The CDR3 end lies 4 residues beyond the end of the read and is filled in from the germline J gene. The rearrangement joins TRBV19 to TRBJ1-4; 11 bases map to TRBD1. Germline V gene sequence: CDR1 FNHDT, CDR2 SITEND (reference sequence). The V segment lost 4 bases and the J segment 6 bases; nucleotides outside the gene matches: 5. The CDR3 totals 15 residues. CDR3 sequence: CASSSPGQGDERLFF. The CDR3 bases that were read are TGTGCCAGCAGTTCCCCGGGACAGGGGGACGAA.

Notes on this clone: Gene names follow the mouse nomenclature. Sequencing ends 4 residues short of the CDR3 end; the germline J gene provides the rest. The J gene is TRBJ2-3, the V gene TRBV13-3; 9 bases agree with TRBD1. The CDR3 extends over 17 amino acids. Germline loops: CDR1 NNHDY, CDR2 SYVADS. With V trimmed by 0 bases and J by 0 bases, 5 bases remained unmatched. The DNA read from the CDR3 is TGTGCCAGCAGTGATGTGGTTGGGACAGGGAGTGCAGAA. Amino acid sequence: CASSDVVGTGSAE. The CDR3, in full, reads CASSDVVGTGSAETLYF.

This clone was seen repeatedly, ten times or more. Gene names denote mouse genes. The read halts 4 residues ahead of the CDR3 end, with the missing end drawn from the germline J gene. This chain uses TRBV19 with TRBJ1-4; 11 bases agree with TRBD1. The germline V gene encodes CDR1 FNHDT and CDR2 SITEND (reference sequence). Trimming cost V 4 bases and J 3 bases; bases outside gene matches: 2. The CDR3 is made up of 15 amino acids. CDR3 residues: CASSQDRGPNERLFF. The sequenced part of the CDR3 DNA is TGTGCCAGCAGTCAGGACAGGGGGCCCAACGAA.

There are many counts of this clone. Gene names follow the mouse nomenclature. The read is 4 residues too short to cover the CDR3 end, so that end is filled in from the germline J gene. V and J are TRBV13-3 and TRBJ1-4; 7 positions agree with TRBD1. The ends lost 1 base at V and 4 bases at J; junction bases unmatched: 4. This CDR3 is 15 amino acids long. Germline loops: CDR1 NNHDY, CDR2 SYVADS. The sequenced part of the CDR3 DNA is TGTGCCAGCAGTGATCCGACAGGGATCAACGAA. Its translation: CASSDPTGINE. The entire CDR3 sequence reads CASSDPTGINERLFF.

The sample holds a few counts of this clone. Gene names refer to mouse genes. With the read ending 4 residues before the CDR3 end, the germline J gene is used to fill in that end. This CDR3 is also generated by other DNA sequences in the sample. This rearrangement joins TRBV13-1 to TRBJ1-2; D is possibly TRBD1 (6 bases). The CDR3 runs 13 residues. Germline V lookup: CDR1 NSHNY, CDR2 SYGAGN. V was shortened by 3 bases and J by 3 bases, with 9 bases between the two germline ends. The CDR3 DNA, read in part, is TGTGCCAGCAGTGGGGGGGGCGACTCC. Residues: CASSGGGDS. The complete CDR3 sequence is CASSGGGDSDYTF.

The table lists this clone with a few counts. The gene symbols are mouse symbols. The read ends 4 residues early relative to the CDR3; the germline J gene fills the gap. The chain has TRBV13-1 and TRBJ2-3; a possible D gene is TRBD2 (6 bases). CDR3 size: 17 residues. The V end lost 0 bases, the J end lost 0 bases, and 14 bases lay between the germline ends. The germline V gene has CDR1 NSHNY and CDR2 SYGAGN. The covered CDR3 bases are TGTGCCAGCAGTGATGCTGGGCTGGGGTCTAGTGCAGAA. Amino acids: CASSDAGLGSSAE. In full, the CDR3 reads CASSDAGLGSSAETLYF.

In regard to this clone: All gene names here are mouse names. The sequenced fragment ends 4 residues before the CDR3 boundary, so the rest is inferred from the germline J gene. V gene TRBV16 combines with J gene TRBJ2-1; 10 bases are a match to TRBD2. The CDR3 consists of 17 residues. Germline V gene sequence: CDR1 SGHSA, CDR2 FRNQAP. V was clipped by 5 bases and J by 1 base; unmatched bases: 8. The CDR3 loop reads CASSGHWGGPNYAEQFF. The CDR3 bases that were read are TGTGCAAGCAGCGGCCACTGGGGGGGTCCCAACTATGCT.